This T cell receptor (beta chain) was sequenced during a study of T cells expressing NK-cell markers. A word on this clonotype: The antigen remains unidentified.

The study's findings and limits: Whether expanded NKG2C-expressing T cell clones recognize HCMV is unknown. NKG2C+ dominant clonotypes from 6 or 7 donors made up about 1.0-8% of CD8+ T cells.

After re-calling the 5' RACE reads, TCRdb lists one entry per CDR3 protein, DNA absent. The sample holds about 550,000 distinct CDR3 sequences. CDR1 is LGHNA, CDR2 YNFKEQ, per germline. This CDR3 spans 12 amino acids. This chain links TRBV4-2 with TRBJ2-1; lacking DNA, the TRBD2 call made by TCRdb goes unchecked. The clonotype comes from a young man in good health. Sequences were obtained from blood T cells: a sorted CD56 or NKG2C T cell subset, CD4+ or CD8+ T cells, or bulk PBMC T cells (not recorded which). The CDR3 reads CASSQGTTEQFF.